This T cell receptor (beta chain) was documented in a study of blood T cell repertoires in COVID-19. About the study: PBMCs, B-cell-depleted T cells, or T cells were the source of the cDNA or gDNA that made up the material.

CDR1 SGHNT and CDR2 YYREEE come from the germline V gene (reference sequence). The ends lost 0 bases at V and 2 bases at J; junction bases unmatched: 13. This CDR3 has 19 residues. Sequenced by immunoSEQ multiplex PCR; TCRdb stores in-frame clones only, minus some. The sample has 150,000 to 200,000 clones; roughly 87% are singletons. The chain employs TRBV5-4 and TRBJ2-7, with TRBD1 matching over 11 bases. The sequence derives from a human donor in a cohort sampled during active COVID-19. The specimen was peripheral blood. The CDR3 reads CASSLAGDRGSFYAYEQYF. The CDR3 DNA sequence: TGTGCCAGCAGCTTGGCCGGGGACAGGGGGAGTTTTTATGCCTACGAGCAGTACTTC.